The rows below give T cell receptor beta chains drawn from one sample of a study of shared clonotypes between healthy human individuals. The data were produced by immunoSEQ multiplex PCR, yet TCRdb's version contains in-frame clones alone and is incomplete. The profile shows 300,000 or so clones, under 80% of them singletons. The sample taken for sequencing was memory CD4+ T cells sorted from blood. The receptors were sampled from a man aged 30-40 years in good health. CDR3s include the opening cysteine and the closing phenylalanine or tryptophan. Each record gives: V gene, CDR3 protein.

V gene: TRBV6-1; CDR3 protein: CASSEYLQNTIYF
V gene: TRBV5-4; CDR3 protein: CASSSDRFFSTDTQYF
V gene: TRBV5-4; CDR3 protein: CASSLDQGAGREQYF
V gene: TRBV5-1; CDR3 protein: CASRVGAGSNQPQHF
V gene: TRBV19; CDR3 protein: CASSPSTGANTEAFF
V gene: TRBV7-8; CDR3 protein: CASSLVEVYNEQFF
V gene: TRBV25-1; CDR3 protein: CASSDGGGAYNSPLHF
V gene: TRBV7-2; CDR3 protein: CASSPGGANEKLFF
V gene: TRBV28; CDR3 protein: CASSQRTRGLRPAYEQYF
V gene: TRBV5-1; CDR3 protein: CASSLVTGLQETQYF
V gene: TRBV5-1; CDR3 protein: CASSFKSGSRGYTF
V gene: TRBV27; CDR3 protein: CASSLSMDSSTDTQYF
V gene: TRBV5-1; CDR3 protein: CASGPTGRTEETQYF